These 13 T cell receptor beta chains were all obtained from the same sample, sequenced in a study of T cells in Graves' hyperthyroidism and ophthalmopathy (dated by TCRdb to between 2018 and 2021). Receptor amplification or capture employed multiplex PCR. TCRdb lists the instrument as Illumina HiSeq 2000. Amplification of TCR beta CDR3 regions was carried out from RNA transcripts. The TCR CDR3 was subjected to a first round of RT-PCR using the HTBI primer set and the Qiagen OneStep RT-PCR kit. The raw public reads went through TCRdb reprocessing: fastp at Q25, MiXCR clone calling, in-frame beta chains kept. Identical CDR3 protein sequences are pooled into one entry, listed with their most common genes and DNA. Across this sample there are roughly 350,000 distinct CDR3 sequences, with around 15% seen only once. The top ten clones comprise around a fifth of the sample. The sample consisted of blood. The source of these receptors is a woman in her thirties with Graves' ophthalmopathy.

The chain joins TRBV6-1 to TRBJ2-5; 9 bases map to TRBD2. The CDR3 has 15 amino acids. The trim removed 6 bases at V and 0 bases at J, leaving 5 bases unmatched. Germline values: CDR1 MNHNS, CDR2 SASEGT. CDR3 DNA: TGTGCCAGCAGGTCGAGCGGGGGGTACCAAGAGACCCAGTACTTC. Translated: CASRSSGGYQETQYF.

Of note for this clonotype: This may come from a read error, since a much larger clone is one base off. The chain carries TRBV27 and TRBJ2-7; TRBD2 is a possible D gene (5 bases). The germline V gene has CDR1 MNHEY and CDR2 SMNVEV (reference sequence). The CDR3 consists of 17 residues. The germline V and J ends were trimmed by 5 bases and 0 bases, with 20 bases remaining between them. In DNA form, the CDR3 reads TGTGCCAGCAGTCTTCTAACCCGAGGACTCGGCTCCTACGAGCAGTACTTC. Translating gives CASSLLTRGLGSYEQYF.

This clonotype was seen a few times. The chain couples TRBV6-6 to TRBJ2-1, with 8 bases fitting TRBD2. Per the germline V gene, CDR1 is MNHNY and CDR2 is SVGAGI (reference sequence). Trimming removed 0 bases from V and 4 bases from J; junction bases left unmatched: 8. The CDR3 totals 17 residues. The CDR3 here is CASSYSGRGVLYNEQFF. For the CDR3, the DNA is TGTGCCAGCAGTTACTCGGGGCGGGGGGTTTTATACAATGAGCAGTTCTTC.

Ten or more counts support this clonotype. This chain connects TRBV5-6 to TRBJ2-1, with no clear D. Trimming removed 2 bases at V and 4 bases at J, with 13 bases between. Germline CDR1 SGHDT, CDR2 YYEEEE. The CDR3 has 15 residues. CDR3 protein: CASSLGGVTYNEQFF. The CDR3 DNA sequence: TGTGCCAGCAGCTTAGGTGGTGTTACTTACAATGAGCAGTTCTTC.

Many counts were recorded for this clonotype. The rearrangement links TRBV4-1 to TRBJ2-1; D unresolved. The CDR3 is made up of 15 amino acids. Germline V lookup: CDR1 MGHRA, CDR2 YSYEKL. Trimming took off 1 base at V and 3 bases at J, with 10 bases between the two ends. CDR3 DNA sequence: TGCGCCAGCAGCCAAGGTCATAACGACTACAATGAGCAGTTCTTC. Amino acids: CASSQGHNDYNEQFF.

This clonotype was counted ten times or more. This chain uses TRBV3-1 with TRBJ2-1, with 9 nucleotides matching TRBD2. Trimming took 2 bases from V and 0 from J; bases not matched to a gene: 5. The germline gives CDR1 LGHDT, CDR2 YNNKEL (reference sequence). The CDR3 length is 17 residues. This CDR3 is CASSQRPRGGSYNEQFF. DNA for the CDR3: TGTGCCAGCAGCCAAAGGCCGCGGGGGGGCTCCTACAATGAGCAGTTCTTC.

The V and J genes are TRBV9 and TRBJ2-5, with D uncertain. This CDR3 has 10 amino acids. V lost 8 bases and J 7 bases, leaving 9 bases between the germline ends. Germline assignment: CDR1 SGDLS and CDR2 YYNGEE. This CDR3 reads CARTVRTQYF. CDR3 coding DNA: TGTGCCAGGACTGTTAGGACCCAGTACTTC.

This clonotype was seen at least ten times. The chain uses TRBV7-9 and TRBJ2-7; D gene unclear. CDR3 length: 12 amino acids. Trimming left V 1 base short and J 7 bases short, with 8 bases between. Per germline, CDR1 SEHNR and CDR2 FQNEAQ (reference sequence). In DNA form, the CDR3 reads TGTGCCAGCAGCTTAGGAGATTGGGAGCAGTACTTC. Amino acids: CASSLGDWEQYF.

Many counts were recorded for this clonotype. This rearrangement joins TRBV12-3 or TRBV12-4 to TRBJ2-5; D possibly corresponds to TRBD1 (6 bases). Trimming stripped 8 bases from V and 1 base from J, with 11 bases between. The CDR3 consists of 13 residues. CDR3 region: CASCDRIQETQYF. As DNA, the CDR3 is TGTGCCAGCTGCGACAGGATCCAAGAGACCCAGTACTTC.

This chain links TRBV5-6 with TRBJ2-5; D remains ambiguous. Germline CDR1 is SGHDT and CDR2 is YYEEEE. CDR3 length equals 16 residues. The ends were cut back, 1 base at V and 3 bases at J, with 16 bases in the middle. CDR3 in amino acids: CASSLSRPRREETQYF. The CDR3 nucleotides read TGTGCCAGCAGCTTGTCCAGGCCGAGGAGAGAAGAGACCCAGTACTTC. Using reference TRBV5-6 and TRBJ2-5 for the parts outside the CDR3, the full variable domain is DAGVTQSPTHLIKTRGQQVTLRCSPKSGHDTVSWYQQALGQGPQFIFQYYEEEERQRGNFPDRFSGHQFPNYSSELNVNALLLGDSALYLCASSLSRPRREETQYFGPGTRLLVL.

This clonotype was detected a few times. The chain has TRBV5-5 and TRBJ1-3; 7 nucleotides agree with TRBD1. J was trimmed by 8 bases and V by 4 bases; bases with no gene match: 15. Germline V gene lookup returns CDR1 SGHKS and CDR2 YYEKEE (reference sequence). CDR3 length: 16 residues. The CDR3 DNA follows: TGTGCCAGCAGCCCCTCGTGGGACAGTGCAGTTGACACCATATATTTT. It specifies CASSPSWDSAVDTIYF.

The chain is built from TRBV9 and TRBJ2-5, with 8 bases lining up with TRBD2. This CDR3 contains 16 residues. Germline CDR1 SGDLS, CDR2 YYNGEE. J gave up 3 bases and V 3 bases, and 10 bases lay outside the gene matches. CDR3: CASSALGGGPKETQYF. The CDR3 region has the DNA TGTGCCAGCAGCGCCCTTGGCGGGGGGCCTAAAGAGACCCAGTACTTC.

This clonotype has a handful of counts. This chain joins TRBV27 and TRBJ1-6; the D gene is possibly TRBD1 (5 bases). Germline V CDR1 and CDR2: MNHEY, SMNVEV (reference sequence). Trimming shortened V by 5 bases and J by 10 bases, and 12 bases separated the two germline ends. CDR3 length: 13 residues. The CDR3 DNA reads TGTGCCAGCAGTACAACAGGAGTCTCACCCCTCCACTTT. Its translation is CASSTTGVSPLHF.